These 10 T cell receptor beta chains share one sample of origin, sequenced in a study of beta chain features in type 1 diabetes. The isolated RNA, all of it, was reverse transcribed, so expressed TCRB transcripts were what got sequenced. Profiling relied on immunoSEQ multiplex PCR, and the TCRdb table lists in-frame clones only, not all of them. The data hold around 320,000 clones, with around 13% observed a single time. Sequencing input: central memory CD4+ T cells from blood. All receptors come from a man under 40 in good health.

The chain links TRBV19 to TRBJ1-2; D call uncertain. V gave up 4 bases and J gave up 6 bases, with 15 bases separating them. The CDR3 consists of 14 residues. Germline-derived CDR1 and CDR2 are LNHDA and SQIVND (reference sequence). This CDR3 is CASSTLTRWHGYTF. Written as DNA, the CDR3 is TGTGCCAGTAGTACCTTGACACGTTGGCATGGCTACACCTTC.

This chain joins TRBV7-6 and TRBJ2-6; D perhaps matches TRBD1 (6 bases). The germline gives CDR1 SGHVS, CDR2 FNYEAQ. Trimming stripped 1 base from V and 2 bases from J, with 9 bases between. CDR3 length: 16 residues. The CDR3 sequence is CASSLVWTAGANVLTF. DNA for the CDR3: TGTGCCAGCAGCTTAGTTTGGACAGCTGGGGCCAACGTCCTGACTTTC.

V and J are TRBV2 and TRBJ1-1, with D tentatively TRBD1 (5 bases). Trimming pared 11 bases from V and 6 bases from J, leaving 25 bases between. The CDR3 runs 15 residues. Germline CDR1 is SNHLY and CDR2 is FYNNEI. This CDR3 is CAGHRDSGPYAEAFF. The CDR3 coding sequence is TGTGCCGGCCACCGGGACTCCGGGCCGTACGCTGAAGCTTTCTTT.

V gene TRBV5-4 combines with J gene TRBJ2-1; unclear D gene. V was shortened by 4 bases and J by 12 bases, with 11 bases between the two germline ends. CDR1 and CDR2 from the germline V gene are SGHNT and YYREEE (reference sequence). CDR3 size: 11 residues. Written as DNA, the CDR3 is TGTGCCAGCAGCACCAAGGTGGCGCAGTTCTTC. Amino acid sequence: CASSTKVAQFF.

This clone was counted between two and nine times. The genes are TRBV5-1 and TRBJ1-5; D unclear. Per the germline V gene, CDR1 is SGHRS and CDR2 is YFSETQ. This CDR3 is 13 amino acids long. The V end was cut by 4 bases, the J end by 0 bases, with 5 bases between. The CDR3 region is CASSIDSNQPQHF. The CDR3, as DNA: TGCGCCAGCAGCATAGATAGCAATCAGCCCCAGCATTTT.

There are many counts of this clone. The rearrangement joins TRBV7-2 to TRBJ2-3; TRBD2 is a possible D gene (6 bases). Germline-derived CDR1 and CDR2 are SGHTA and FQGNSA. The CDR3 is made up of 16 amino acids. Trimming cost V 1 base and J 3 bases, with 14 bases left between them. CDR3 loop: CASSLVGGVITDTQYF. CDR3 nucleotides: TGTGCCAGCAGCTTAGTGGGCGGGGTGATTACAGATACGCAGTATTTT.

The CDR3 DNA reads as TGTGCCAGCAGCTACCTGTCGAGCTACGAGCAGTACGTC. Translation: CASSYLSSYEQYV. The rearrangement uses TRBV11-1 and TRBJ2-7; the D is unclear. V dropped 4 bases and J dropped 3 bases, with 10 bases sitting between them. This CDR3 is built from 13 residues. Germline-derived CDR1 and CDR2 are SGHAT and FQDESV (reference sequence).

V usage is TRBV19 and J usage is TRBJ2-2; D is perhaps TRBD2 (6 bases). The CDR3 has 16 residues. Germline V gene sequence: CDR1 LNHDA, CDR2 SQIVND (reference sequence). Trimming cost V 4 bases and J 3 bases, with 15 bases left between them. This chain's CDR3 is CASSTQRAADTGELFF. In DNA, the CDR3 is TGTGCCAGTAGTACTCAGCGGGCCGCGGACACCGGGGAGCTGTTTTTT.

This clone was seen a handful of times. The V and J genes are TRBV11-3 and TRBJ2-5; the match to TRBD2 covers 11 bases. The CDR3 has 15 residues. Trimming took 2 bases from V and 1 from J; bases not matched to a gene: 0. CDR1 SGHNT and CDR2 YENEEA come from the germline V gene. CDR3 sequence reads: CASSLLAGGQETQYF. Here the CDR3 DNA reads TGTGCCAGCAGCTTACTAGCGGGAGGCCAAGAGACCCAGTACTTC.

The genes are TRBV4-3 and TRBJ2-3; D is ambiguous. The germline gives CDR1 LGHNA, CDR2 YSLEER. The CDR3 extends over 17 amino acids. The V gene lost 0 bases and the J gene lost 0 bases, with 13 bases spanning the gap. The CDR3 nucleotides are TGCGCCAGCAGCCAAGATCATGCGGCCCTGAGCACAGATACGCAGTATTTT. Protein product: CASSQDHAALSTDTQYF.